This T cell receptor (beta chain) originates from a study of siplizumab effects on memory and regulatory T cells. Sequencing of each sample assayed some 9.2 x 10^4 TCR templates. Data came from immunoSEQ multiplex PCR; TCRdb stores just in-frame clones and leaves some out. The table lists around 100,000 clones, 80% to 95% of them singletons. Whole-study results and caveats: Suppression by proliferating Tregs derived from siplizumab cultures was not verified. Memory cells that were CD4+ and unstimulated gave rise to alloreactive sequences, which siplizumab significantly reduced.

Of note for this clone: The antigen is undetermined.

There are 18 residues in the CDR3. CDR1 is SEHNR and CDR2 is FQNEAQ in the germline V gene (reference sequence). V lost 5 bases, J lost 5 bases, and 26 bases lay in between. Sequencing was done on a sample of non-Treg CD4+ T cells sorted from blood. The V gene is TRBV7-9, the J gene TRBJ2-3, with D possibly matching TRBD1 (5 bases). This TCR came from a human donor in good health. This chain's CDR3 is CASSPLVLRGRVLDTQYF. CDR3 nucleotides: TGTGCCAGCAGCCCTCTAGTCCTAAGGGGCCGGGTCCTAGATACGCAGTATTTT.